Presented here are 25 T cell receptor beta chains from one specimen sequenced in a study of B cell selection in AIRE deficiency. The regulatory T cell sort gate was CD4+CD25hiCD127low/negative. Using immunoSEQ multiplex PCR, the repertoire was profiled, and TCRdb retains in-frame clones only, with some absent. This repertoire shows thousands of clones, 87% found once; its top ten account for around 3%. Source material: Tregs sorted from PBMCs. These TCRs come from a human donor with AIRE deficiency.

This chain connects TRBV5-1 to TRBJ2-3; 8 bases align to TRBD1. After removal of 5 bases from V and 4 bases from J, the junction contained 9 bases not matched to a gene. Looked up from germline, CDR1 is SGHRS and CDR2 is YFSETQ. CDR3 length: 15 residues. In DNA, the CDR3 is TGCGCCAGCAGGACAGGGGCGAGTGGTGCAGATACGCAGTATTTT. Residues: CASRTGASGADTQYF.

CDR3 sequence (DNA): TGTGCCAGCAGCTTAAGTACAGGTTATCAGCCCCAGCATTTT. It translates to CASSLSTGYQPQHF. This chain links TRBV11-3 with TRBJ1-5; TRBD1 is a possible D gene (5 bases). Germline V gene data show CDR1 as SGHNT and CDR2 as YENEEA. V lost 2 bases and J lost 5, with 10 bases in between. This CDR3 region has 14 residues.

This clone was seen once. The rearrangement uses TRBV19 and TRBJ2-1; D is ambiguous. The germline V and J ends were trimmed by 6 bases and 2 bases, with 8 bases remaining between them. The germline CDR1 and CDR2 sequences are LNHDA and SQIVND (reference sequence). The CDR3 spans 13 residues. CDR3 sequence reads: CASRGSTYNEQFF. The CDR3 DNA sequence: TGTGCCAGTAGGGGGTCGACCTACAATGAGCAGTTCTTC.

The chain links TRBV5-1 to TRBJ1-2, with 7 nucleotides matching TRBD1. Per germline, CDR1 SGHRS and CDR2 YFSETQ. J was trimmed by 5 bases and V by 3 bases; bases with no gene match: 4. The CDR3 is made up of 13 amino acids. The CDR3 is CASSSGQRYGYTF. The DNA of the CDR3 is TGCGCCAGCAGCTCGGGACAGAGGTATGGCTACACCTTC.

The table lists this clone with a count of one. The chain employs TRBV11-3 and TRBJ2-4; 10 positions match TRBD2. Germline loops: CDR1 SGHNT, CDR2 YENEEA. CDR3 length: 15 residues. The J segment lost 5 bases and the V segment lost 5 bases, leaving 6 bases of the junction unmatched. The CDR3 is CASSNLLAGENIQYF. The CDR3 DNA reads TGTGCCAGCAGCAATCTCCTAGCGGGGGAAAACATTCAGTACTTC.

The rearrangement joins TRBV2 to TRBJ1-1; perhaps TRBD1 as D (5 bases). The ends were cut back, 6 bases at V and 5 bases at J, with 10 bases in the middle. Germline assignment: CDR1 SNHLY and CDR2 FYNNEI. This CDR3 spans 12 amino acids. DNA for the CDR3: TGTGCCAGCAGAGGGGACGGAACTGAAGCTTTCTTT. Protein sequence: CASRGDGTEAFF.

The rearrangement links TRBV6-1 to TRBJ2-7; 9 positions match TRBD1. Germline CDR1 and CDR2: MNHNS and SASEGT. CDR3 length: 10 residues. The CDR3 DNA follows: TGTGTAGGGACAGGGCGCGAGCAGTACTTC. Encoded protein: CVGTGREQYF.

The rearrangement joins TRBV6-5 to TRBJ2-7; a weak D match, TRBD1 (6 bases). CDR1 is MNHEY and CDR2 is SVGAGI in the germline V gene. The CDR3 contains 15 residues. V lost 6 bases, J lost 5 bases, and 20 bases lay in between. The CDR3 coding sequence is TGTGCCAGCAGGGGCCCCCGGGACATGCTCCACGAGCAGTACTTC. The encoded protein is CASRGPRDMLHEQYF.

The count of this clone is one. This chain links TRBV5-1 with TRBJ1-1; D is perhaps TRBD1 (6 bases). Germline V lookup: CDR1 SGHRS, CDR2 YFSETQ. V lost 0 bases and J lost 1, with 7 bases in between. This CDR3 has 14 amino acids. CDR3 protein: CASSLVGQNTEAFF. CDR3 nucleotides: TGCGCCAGCAGCTTGGTGGGACAGAACACTGAAGCTTTCTTT.

This chain joins TRBV7-9 and TRBJ2-2; 8 bases line up with TRBD1. Trimming took 5 bases from V and 7 from J; bases not matched to a gene: 6. CDR3 length equals 14 residues. The V gene's germline CDR1 is SEHNR and CDR2 FQNEAQ (reference sequence). This CDR3 is CASSGDRGGGELFF. The CDR3 DNA is TGTGCCAGCAGCGGCGACAGGGGAGGCGGGGAGCTGTTTTTT.

This clone showed up just once. This chain connects TRBV6-6 to TRBJ1-2; no definite D call. This CDR3 spans 13 amino acids. V lost 6 bases and J lost 3, with 11 bases in between. Germline values: CDR1 MNHNY, CDR2 SVGAGI (reference sequence). DNA for the CDR3: TGTGCCAGCAGCCCCCGACGAGACTATGGCTACACCTTC. Translating it yields CASSPRRDYGYTF.

This clone was seen only once. V gene TRBV9 combines with J gene TRBJ2-3; 9 bases are a match to TRBD1. The CDR3 is 16 residues long. V shed 3 bases and J 2 bases; nucleotides not matched to a gene: 7. Germline CDR1 reads SGDLS; CDR2 reads YYNGEE. CDR3 bases: TGTGCCAGCAGCGGGGGGACAGGGACACACACAGATACGCAGTATTTT. Translating it yields CASSGGTGTHTDTQYF.

The chain couples TRBV7-9 to TRBJ2-3; 7 nucleotides match TRBD2. J lost 4 bases, V lost 6 bases, and 4 bases had no gene match. CDR1 is SEHNR and CDR2 is FQNEAQ in the germline V gene (reference sequence). The CDR3 covers 13 residues. DNA of the CDR3: TGTGCCAGCAGAACCGGGGGGTCAGATACGCAGTATTTT. It translates to CASRTGGSDTQYF.

This clone is categorized as large (0.1 to 1%). The V call is TRBV18, the J call TRBJ1-2; D unresolved. Germline V gives CDR1 KGHSH, CDR2 LQKENI. V was cut by 3 bases and J by 5 bases, with 10 bases left in between. This CDR3 has 13 amino acids. The DNA of the CDR3 is TGTGCCAGCTCACCGAATGCCGGGTATGGCTACACCTTC. It yields the protein CASSPNAGYGYTF.

Only a few counts were recorded for this clone. J is TRBJ2-4 and V is TRBV6-1; D remains unclear. The CDR3 is 14 amino acids. V was cut by 6 bases and J by 13 bases, with 22 bases left in between. From germline, CDR1 is MNHNS and CDR2 SASEGT. CDR3 protein: CASSLNVPGFSQYF. Here the CDR3 DNA reads TGTGCCAGCAGCCTCAATGTACCGGGTTTTTCGCAGTACTTC.

The J gene is TRBJ2-5, the V gene TRBV5-1; 7 positions agree with TRBD2. CDR3 length equals 18 residues. V lost 0 bases and J lost 5; bases outside the gene matches: 16. CDR1 is SGHRS, CDR2 YFSETQ, per germline. CDR3 in amino acids: CASSLGLAATLRDETQYF. The CDR3 DNA reads as TGCGCCAGCAGCTTGGGGCTAGCGGCAACCCTTAGGGATGAGACCCAGTACTTC.

This clone was picked up one time. This chain joins TRBV5-4 and TRBJ1-2; D ambiguous. Germline V gene lookup returns CDR1 SGHNT and CDR2 YYREEE (reference sequence). The V end was cut by 1 base, the J end by 3 bases, with 1 base between. This CDR3 comprises 11 residues. The CDR3 DNA is TGTGCCAGCAGCTTGTACTATGGCTACACCTTC. Its protein is CASSLYYGYTF. Full variable domain (outside the CDR3, taken from reference TRBV5-4 and TRBJ1-2): ETGVTQSPTHLIKTRGQQVTLRCSSQSGHNTVSWYQQALGQGPQFIFQYYREEENGRGNFPPRFSGLQFPNYSSELNVNALELDDSALYLCASSLYYGYTFGSGTRLTVV.

The chain uses TRBV5-4 and TRBJ2-7; 10 nucleotides agree with TRBD1. CDR3 length: 17 residues. The J segment lost 3 bases and the V segment lost 0 bases, leaving 9 bases of the junction unmatched. Germline CDR1 reads SGHNT; CDR2 reads YYREEE (reference sequence). Written as DNA, the CDR3 is TGTGCCAGCAGCTTGGATATTGTATGGACAGGGGGCTACGAGCAGTACTTC. It yields the protein CASSLDIVWTGGYEQYF. The variable domain in full, completed from reference TRBV5-4 and TRBJ2-7, reads ETGVTQSPTHLIKTRGQQVTLRCSSQSGHNTVSWYQQALGQGPQFIFQYYREEENGRGNFPPRFSGLQFPNYSSELNVNALELDDSALYLCASSLDIVWTGGYEQYFGPGTRLTVT.

This clone was observed a handful of times. The V call is TRBV12-5, the J call TRBJ2-7; no reliable D call. This CDR3 has 13 residues. The V end lost 3 bases, the J end lost 7 bases, and 13 bases lay between the germline ends. Germline V lookup: CDR1 LGHNT, CDR2 FRNRAP. This CDR3 is CASGFSGAVEQYF. The CDR3 bases are TGTGCTAGTGGTTTTTCGGGCGCCGTAGAGCAGTACTTC.

V gene TRBV5-1 combines with J gene TRBJ1-2; D remains unclear. Per the germline V gene, CDR1 is SGHRS and CDR2 is YFSETQ. The V end lost 0 bases, the J end lost 0 bases, and 9 bases lay between the germline ends. CDR3 size: 15 residues. CDR3 residues: CASSLETSSNYGYTF. CDR3 nucleotides: TGCGCCAGCAGCTTGGAAACCTCCTCTAACTATGGCTACACCTTC.

The genes are TRBV7-2 and TRBJ2-1; a weak D match, TRBD2 (6 bases). The CDR3 runs 14 residues. CDR1 and CDR2 (germline): SGHTA, FQGNSA. V was pared by 1 base and J by 12 bases, with 16 bases between. This CDR3 reads CASSLGGGSWVQFF. The CDR3, as DNA: TGTGCCAGCAGCTTAGGCGGAGGGTCCTGGGTGCAGTTCTTC.

In nucleotides, the CDR3 is TGTGCCAGCAGCTTGGGTCATGCGAATAGCAATCAGCCCCAGCATTTT. Its translation: CASSLGHANSNQPQHF. The chain joins TRBV5-5 to TRBJ1-5; D remains unclear. The CDR3 covers 16 residues. V was shortened by 0 bases and J by 0 bases, with 10 bases between the two germline ends. Germline loops: CDR1 SGHKS, CDR2 YYEKEE (reference sequence).

V usage is TRBV6-1 and J usage is TRBJ1-5; D is unresolved. The CDR3 is 12 amino acids. The V end lost 5 bases, the J end lost 7 bases, and 9 bases lay between the germline ends. CDR1 is MNHNS and CDR2 is SASEGT in the germline V gene. In DNA, the CDR3 is TGTGCCAGCAGTTGGGTGTGGCAGCCCCAGCATTTT. Translated: CASSWVWQPQHF.

The CDR3 region has the DNA TGTGCCAGCAGTACGCGGGACAGGGAAGGAGAAAAACTGTTTTTT. Translating gives CASSTRDREGEKLFF. The rearrangement links TRBV6-1 to TRBJ1-4; 9 nucleotides align to TRBD1. Germline V gene data show CDR1 as MNHNS and CDR2 as SASEGT. The CDR3 loop spans 15 amino acids. V was pared by 5 bases and J by 8 bases, with 9 bases of the junction left unmatched.

The genes are TRBV7-2 and TRBJ2-7; TRBD2 might be the D (6 bases). This CDR3 comprises 13 residues. Deletions cut 1 base from V and 4 bases from J, with 8 bases between. Germline V CDR1 and CDR2: SGHTA, FQGNSA. The DNA of the CDR3 is TGTGCCAGCAGCTTAGTGGGGAGGTACGAGCAGTACTTC. Residues: CASSLVGRYEQYF.